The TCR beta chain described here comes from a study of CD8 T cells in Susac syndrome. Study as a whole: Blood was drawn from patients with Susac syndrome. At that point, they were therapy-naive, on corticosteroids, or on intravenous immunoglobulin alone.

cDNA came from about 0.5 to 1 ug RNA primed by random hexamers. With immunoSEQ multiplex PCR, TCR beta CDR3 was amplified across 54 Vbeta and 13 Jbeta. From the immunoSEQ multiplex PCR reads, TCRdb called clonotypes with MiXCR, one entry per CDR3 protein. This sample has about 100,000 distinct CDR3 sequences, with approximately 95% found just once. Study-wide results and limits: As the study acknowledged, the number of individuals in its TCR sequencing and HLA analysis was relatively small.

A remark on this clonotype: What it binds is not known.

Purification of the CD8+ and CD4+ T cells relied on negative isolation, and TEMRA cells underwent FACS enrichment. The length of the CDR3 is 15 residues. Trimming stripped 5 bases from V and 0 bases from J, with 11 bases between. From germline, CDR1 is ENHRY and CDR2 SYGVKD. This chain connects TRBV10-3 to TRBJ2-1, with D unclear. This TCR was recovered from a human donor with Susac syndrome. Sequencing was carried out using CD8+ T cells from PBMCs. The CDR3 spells CAISNSFSSYNEQFF. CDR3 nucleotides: TGTGCCATCAGTAATAGTTTTAGCTCCTACAATGAGCAGTTCTTC.